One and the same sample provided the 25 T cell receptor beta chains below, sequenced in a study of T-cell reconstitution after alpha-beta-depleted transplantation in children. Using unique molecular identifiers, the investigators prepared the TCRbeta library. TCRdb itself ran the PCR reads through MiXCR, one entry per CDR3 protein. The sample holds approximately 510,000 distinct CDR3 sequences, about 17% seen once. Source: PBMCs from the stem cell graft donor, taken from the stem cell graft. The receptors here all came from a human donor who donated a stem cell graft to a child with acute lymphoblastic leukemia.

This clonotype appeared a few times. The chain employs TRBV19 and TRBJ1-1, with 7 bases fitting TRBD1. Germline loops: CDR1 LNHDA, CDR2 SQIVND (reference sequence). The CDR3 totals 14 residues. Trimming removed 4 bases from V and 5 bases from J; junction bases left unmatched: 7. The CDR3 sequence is CASSTQGVRTEAFF. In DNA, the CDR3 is TGTGCCAGTAGTACTCAGGGGGTTCGGACTGAAGCTTTCTTT.

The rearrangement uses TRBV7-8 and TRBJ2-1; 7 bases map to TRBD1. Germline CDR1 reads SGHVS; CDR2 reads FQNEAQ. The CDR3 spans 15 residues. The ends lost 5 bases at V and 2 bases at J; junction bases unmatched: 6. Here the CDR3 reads CASSLGQVAYNEQFF. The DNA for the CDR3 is TGTGCCAGCAGCCTCGGACAGGTTGCCTACAATGAGCAGTTCTTC.

As DNA, the CDR3 is TGCAGCGTCGCGACAGGGGGGAAAGGCTACACCTTC. This encodes CSVATGGKGYTF. The V and J genes are TRBV29-1 and TRBJ1-2; 9 nucleotides match TRBD1. The CDR3 totals 12 residues. V dropped 6 bases and J dropped 8; count of bases not matched to a gene: 7. Looked up from germline, CDR1 is SQVTM and CDR2 is ANQGSEA.

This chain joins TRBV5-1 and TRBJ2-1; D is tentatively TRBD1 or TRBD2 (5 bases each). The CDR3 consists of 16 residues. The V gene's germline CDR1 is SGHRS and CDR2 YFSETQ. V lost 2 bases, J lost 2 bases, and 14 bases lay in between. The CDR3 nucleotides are TGCGCCAGCAGCTTCCCCAGGGACCGGCCCTACAATGAGCAGTTCTTC. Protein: CASSFPRDRPYNEQFF. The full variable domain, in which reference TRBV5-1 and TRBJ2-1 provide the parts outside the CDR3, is KAGVTQTPRYLIKTRGQQVTLSCSPISGHRSVSWYQQTPGQGLQFLFEYFSETQRNKGNFPGRFSGRQFSNSRSEMNVSTLELGDSALYLCASSFPRDRPYNEQFFGPGTRLTVL.

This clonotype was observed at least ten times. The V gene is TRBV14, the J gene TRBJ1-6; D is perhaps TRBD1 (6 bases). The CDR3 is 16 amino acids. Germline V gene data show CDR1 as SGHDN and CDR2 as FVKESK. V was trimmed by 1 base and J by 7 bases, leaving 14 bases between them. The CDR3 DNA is TGTGCCAGCAGCCAAGTCAACAGGGCGGAGAATTCACCCCTCCACTTT. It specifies CASSQVNRAENSPLHF.

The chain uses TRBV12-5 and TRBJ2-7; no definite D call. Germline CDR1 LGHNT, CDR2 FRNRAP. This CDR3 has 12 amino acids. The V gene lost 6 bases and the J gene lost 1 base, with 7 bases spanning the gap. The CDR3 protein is CASGNKSYEQYF. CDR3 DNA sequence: TGTGCTAGTGGCAACAAATCCTACGAGCAGTACTTC. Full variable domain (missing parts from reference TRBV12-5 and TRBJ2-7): DARVTQTPRHKVTEMGQEVTMRCQPILGHNTVFWYRQTMMQGLELLAYFRNRAPLDDSGMPKDRFSAEMPDATLATLKIQPSEPRDSAVYFCASGNKSYEQYFGPGTRLTVT.

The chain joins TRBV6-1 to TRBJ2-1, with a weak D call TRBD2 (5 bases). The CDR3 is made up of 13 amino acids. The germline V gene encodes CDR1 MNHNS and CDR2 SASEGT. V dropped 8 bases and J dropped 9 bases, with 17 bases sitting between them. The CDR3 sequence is CASSRALRAEQFF. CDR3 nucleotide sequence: TGTGCCAGCTCCCGGGCGTTGCGGGCTGAGCAGTTCTTC.

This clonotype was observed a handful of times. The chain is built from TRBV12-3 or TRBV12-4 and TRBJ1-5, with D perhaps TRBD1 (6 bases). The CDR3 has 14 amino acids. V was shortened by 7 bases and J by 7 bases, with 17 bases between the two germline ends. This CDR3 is CASTLGRGGQPQHF. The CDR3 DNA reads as TGTGCCAGCACCCTCGGCAGGGGAGGCCAGCCCCAGCATTTT.

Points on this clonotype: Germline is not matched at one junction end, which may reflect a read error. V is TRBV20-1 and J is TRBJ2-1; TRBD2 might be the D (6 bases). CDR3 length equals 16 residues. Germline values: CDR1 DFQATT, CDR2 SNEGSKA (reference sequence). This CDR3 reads CCARDNGGSSYNEQFF. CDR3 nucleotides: TGCTGTGCTAGAGATAACGGGGGTAGCTCCTACAATGAGCAGTTCTTC.

The DNA of the CDR3 is TGTGCCAGCAGCTTACCAATGCGGGAGGGCCCCCACAACACAGATACGCAGTATTTT. This codes for CASSLPMREGPHNTDTQYF. This sequence joins TRBV11-1 and TRBJ2-3; 9 positions match TRBD2. The CDR3 extends over 19 amino acids. The germline V gene has CDR1 SGHAT and CDR2 FQDESV (reference sequence). The V and J ends lost 2 bases and 2 bases, in that order; junction bases with no gene match: 14.

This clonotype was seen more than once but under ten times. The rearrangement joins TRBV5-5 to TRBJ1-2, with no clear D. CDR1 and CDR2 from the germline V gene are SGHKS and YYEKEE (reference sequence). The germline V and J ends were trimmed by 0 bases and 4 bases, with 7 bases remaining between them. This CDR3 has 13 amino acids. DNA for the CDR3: TGTGCCAGCAGCTTGGGCGCAGGCTATGGCTACACCTTC. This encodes CASSLGAGYGYTF.

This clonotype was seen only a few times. The CDR3 DNA reads as TGTGCCAGCAGTTTATCTCGGACTAGCTGGAACGAGCAGTACTTC. Its protein product is CASSLSRTSWNEQYF. V and J are TRBV27 and TRBJ2-7; 8 bases are a match to TRBD2. After removal of 0 bases from V and 5 bases from J, the junction contained 6 bases not matched to a gene. Germline loops: CDR1 MNHEY, CDR2 SMNVEV (reference sequence). The CDR3 is 15 residues long.

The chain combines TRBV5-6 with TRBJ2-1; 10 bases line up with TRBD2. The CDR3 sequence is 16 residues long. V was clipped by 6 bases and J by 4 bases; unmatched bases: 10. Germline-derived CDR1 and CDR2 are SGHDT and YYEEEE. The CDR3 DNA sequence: TGTGCCAGCACCCAGGTCGTACTAGCGGGGTACAATGAGCAGTTCTTC. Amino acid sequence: CASTQVVLAGYNEQFF.

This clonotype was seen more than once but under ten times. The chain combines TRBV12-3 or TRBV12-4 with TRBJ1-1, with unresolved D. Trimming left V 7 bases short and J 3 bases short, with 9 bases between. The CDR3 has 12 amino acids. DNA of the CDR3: TGTGCCAGCAAAGTGATGGACACTGAAGCTTTCTTT. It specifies CASKVMDTEAFF.

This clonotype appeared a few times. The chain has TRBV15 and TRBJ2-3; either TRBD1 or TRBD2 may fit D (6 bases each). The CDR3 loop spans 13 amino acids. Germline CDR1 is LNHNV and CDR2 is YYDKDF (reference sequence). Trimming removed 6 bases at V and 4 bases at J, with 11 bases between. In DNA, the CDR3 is TGTGCCACCAGAGGGGGGCTCTCAGATACGCAGTATTTT. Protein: CATRGGLSDTQYF.

This CDR3 reads CASSAGQGDTDTQYF. The CDR3 DNA reads as TGTGCCAGCAGCGCCGGACAGGGAGACACAGATACGCAGTATTTT. The V and J genes are TRBV9 and TRBJ2-3, with 8 nucleotides matching TRBD1. Per germline, CDR1 SGDLS and CDR2 YYNGEE. The ends lost 3 bases at V and 2 bases at J; junction bases unmatched: 5. CDR3 length equals 15 residues.

The CDR3 nucleotides read TGTGCCAGCTCACCACCATCCGGGAGACGGGAGACCCAGTACTTC. Its protein product is CASSPPSGRRETQYF. The V and J genes are TRBV18 and TRBJ2-5, with D possibly matching TRBD2 (6 bases). The CDR3 spans 15 residues. Germline V CDR1 and CDR2: KGHSH, LQKENI. V lost 0 bases and J 5 bases, leaving 13 bases between the germline ends.

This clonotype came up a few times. DNA for the CDR3: TGTGCCAGCAGGGGGGGACTAGGCAATCAGCCCCAGCATTTT. Translating it yields CASRGGLGNQPQHF. J is TRBJ1-5 and V is TRBV12-3 or TRBV12-4; maybe TRBD1 (5 bases). The CDR3 is 14 residues long. The V end lost 6 bases, the J end lost 2 bases, and 11 bases lay between the germline ends.

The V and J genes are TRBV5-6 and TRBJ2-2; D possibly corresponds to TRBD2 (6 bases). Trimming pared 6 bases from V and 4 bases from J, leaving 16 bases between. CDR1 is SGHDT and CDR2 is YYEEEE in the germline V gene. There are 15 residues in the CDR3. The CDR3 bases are TGTGCCAGCACCTCTGAGACTAGGATCACCGGGGAGCTGTTTTTT. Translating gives CASTSETRITGELFF.

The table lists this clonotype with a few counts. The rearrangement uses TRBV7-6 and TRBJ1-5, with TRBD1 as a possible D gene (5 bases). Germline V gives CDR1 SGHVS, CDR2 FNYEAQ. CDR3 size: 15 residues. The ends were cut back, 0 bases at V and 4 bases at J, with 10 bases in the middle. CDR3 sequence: CASSLAGGRNQPQHF. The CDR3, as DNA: TGTGCCAGCAGCTTAGCGGGGGGGAGAAATCAGCCCCAGCATTTT.

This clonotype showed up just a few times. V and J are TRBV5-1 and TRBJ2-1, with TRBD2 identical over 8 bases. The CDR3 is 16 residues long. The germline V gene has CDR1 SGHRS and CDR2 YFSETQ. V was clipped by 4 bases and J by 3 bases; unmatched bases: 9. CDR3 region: CASSSGPGLDYNEQFF. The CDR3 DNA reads TGCGCCAGCAGCAGTGGGCCGGGACTAGACTACAATGAGCAGTTCTTC.

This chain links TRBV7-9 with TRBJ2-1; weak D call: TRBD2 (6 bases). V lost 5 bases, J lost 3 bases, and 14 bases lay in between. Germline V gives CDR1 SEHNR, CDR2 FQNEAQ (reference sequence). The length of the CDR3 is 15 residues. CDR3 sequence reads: CASSGVGLGYNEQFF. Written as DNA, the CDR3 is TGTGCCAGCAGCGGGGTGGGACTGGGCTACAATGAGCAGTTCTTC.

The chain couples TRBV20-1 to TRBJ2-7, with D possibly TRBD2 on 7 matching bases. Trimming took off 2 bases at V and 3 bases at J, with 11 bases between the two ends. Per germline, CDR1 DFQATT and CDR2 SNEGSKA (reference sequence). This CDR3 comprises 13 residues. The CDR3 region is CSARTAGHYEQYF. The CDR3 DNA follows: TGCAGTGCTAGAACAGCGGGACACTACGAGCAGTACTTC.

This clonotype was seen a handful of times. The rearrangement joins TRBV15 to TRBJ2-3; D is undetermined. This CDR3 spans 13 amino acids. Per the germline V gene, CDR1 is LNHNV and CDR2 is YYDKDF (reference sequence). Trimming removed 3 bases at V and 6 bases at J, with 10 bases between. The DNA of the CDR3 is TGTGCCACCAGCAGGGATCGACCTGATACGCAGTATTTT. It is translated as CATSRDRPDTQYF.

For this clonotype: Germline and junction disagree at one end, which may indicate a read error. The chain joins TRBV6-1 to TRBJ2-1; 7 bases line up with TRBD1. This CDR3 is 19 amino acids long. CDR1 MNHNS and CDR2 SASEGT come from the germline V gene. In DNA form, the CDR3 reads TGTGCCAGCAGTCTAACCCTACTTAGACAGGGCCGCTCCTACACTGAGCAGTTCTTC. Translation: CASSLTLLRQGRSYTEQFF.